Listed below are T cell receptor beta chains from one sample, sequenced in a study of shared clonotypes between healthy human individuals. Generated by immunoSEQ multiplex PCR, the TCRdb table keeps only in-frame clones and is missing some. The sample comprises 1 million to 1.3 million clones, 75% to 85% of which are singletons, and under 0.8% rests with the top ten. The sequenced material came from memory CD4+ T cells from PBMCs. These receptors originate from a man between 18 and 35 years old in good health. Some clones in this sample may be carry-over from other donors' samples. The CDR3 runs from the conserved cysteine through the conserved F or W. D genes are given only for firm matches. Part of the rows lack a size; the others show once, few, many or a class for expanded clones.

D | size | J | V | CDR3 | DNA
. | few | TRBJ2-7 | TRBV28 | CASSTGQGAGGRQYF | TGTGCCAGCAGTACCGGACAGGGTGCGGGCGGGAGGCAGTACTTC
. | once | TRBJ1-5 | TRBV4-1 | CASSQALGYSNQPQHF | TGCGCCAGCAGCCAAGCGCTGGGGTATAGCAATCAGCCCCAGCATTTT
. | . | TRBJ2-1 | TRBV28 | CASIIGGGGNSYNEQFF | TGTGCCAGCATTATCGGGGGAGGGGGCAACTCCTACAATGAGCAGTTCTTC
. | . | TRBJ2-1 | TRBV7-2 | CASSSRRVYNEQFF | TGTGCCAGCTCGTCAAGACGGGTATACAATGAGCAGTTCTTC
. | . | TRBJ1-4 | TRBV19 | CASRARTENEKLFF | TGTGCCAGTAGGGCGCGGACAGAAAATGAAAAACTGTTTTTT
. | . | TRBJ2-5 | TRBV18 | CASSPRETQYF | TGTGCCAGCTCACCAAGAGAGACCCAGTACTTC
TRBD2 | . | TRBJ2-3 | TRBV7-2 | CASSLRASGRVNTQYF | TGTGCCAGCAGCTTAAGGGCTAGCGGGAGGGTAAATACGCAGTATTTT
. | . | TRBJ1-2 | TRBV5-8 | CASSQTDYYGYTF | TGTGCCAGCAGCCAGACAGACTACTATGGCTACACCTTC
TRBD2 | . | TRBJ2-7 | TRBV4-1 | CASSRNQLPGTSGAYEQYF | TGCGCCAGCAGCCGAAATCAACTTCCCGGGACTAGCGGGGCCTACGAGCAGTACTTC
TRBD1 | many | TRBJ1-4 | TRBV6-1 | CASSRTGGDEKLFF | TGTGCCAGCAGCCGGACAGGGGGCGATGAAAAACTGTTTTTT
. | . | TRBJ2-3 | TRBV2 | CASRVGDTQYF | TGTGCCAGCCGGGTCGGAGATACGCAGTATTTT
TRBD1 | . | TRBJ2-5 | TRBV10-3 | CAISEGTGKETQYF | TGTGCCATCAGCGAGGGGACAGGGAAAGAGACCCAGTACTTC
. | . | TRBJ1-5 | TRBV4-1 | CASSQTTGNNQPQHF | TGCGCCAGCAGCCAAACAACAGGGAACAATCAGCCCCAACATTTT
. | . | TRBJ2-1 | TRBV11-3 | CASSLASHNEQFF | TGTGCCAGCAGCTTAGCATCTCACAATGAGCAGTTCTTC
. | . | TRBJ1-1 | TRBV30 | CAWSVERKAFF | TGTGCCTGGAGTGTTGAAAGGAAAGCTTTCTTT
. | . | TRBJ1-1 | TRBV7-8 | CASSWRQTGEAFF | TGTGCCAGCAGCTGGCGCCAGACAGGCGAAGCTTTCTTT
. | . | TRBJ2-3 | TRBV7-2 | CASSPLRAASTDTQYF | TGTGCCAGCAGCCCTCTCCGGGCGGCGAGCACAGATACGCAGTATTTT
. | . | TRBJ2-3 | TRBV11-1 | CASSSLRALDTQYF | TGTGCCAGCAGCTCGCTCCGTGCGTTAGATACGCAGTATTTT
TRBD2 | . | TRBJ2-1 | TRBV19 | CASEIAGGYNEQFF | TGTGCCAGTGAGATAGCGGGAGGCTACAATGAGCAGTTCTTC
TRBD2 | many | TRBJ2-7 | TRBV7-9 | CASSLPIRLAGNKNEQYF | TGTGCCAGCAGCTTACCTATAAGACTAGCGGGAAACAAAAACGAGCAGTACTTC
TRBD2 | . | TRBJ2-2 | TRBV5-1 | CASSPAPGTRTGELFF | TGCGCCAGCAGCCCCGCCCCCGGGACTAGGACCGGGGAGCTGTTTTTT
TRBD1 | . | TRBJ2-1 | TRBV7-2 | CASSLNRGSYNEQFF | TGTGCCAGCAGCTTAAACAGGGGCTCCTACAATGAGCAGTTCTTC
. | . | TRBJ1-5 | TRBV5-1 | CASSIQPQHF | TGCGCCAGCAGTATTCAGCCCCAGCATTTT
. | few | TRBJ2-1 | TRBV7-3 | CASSQDSSAYNEQFF | TGTGCCAGCAGCCAAGACTCCTCCGCCTACAATGAGCAGTTCTTC
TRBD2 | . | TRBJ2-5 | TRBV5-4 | CASSPPGKLAGEETQYF | TGTGCCAGCAGCCCCCCCGGAAAACTAGCGGGAGAAGAGACCCAGTACTTC
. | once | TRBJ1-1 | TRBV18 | CASSPRSENTEAFF | TGTGCCAGCTCACCGCGGTCAGAGAACACTGAAGCTTTCTTT
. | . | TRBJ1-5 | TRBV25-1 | CASSEGWGIGQPQHF | TGTGCCAGCAGTGAAGGGTGGGGGATAGGTCAGCCCCAGCATTTT
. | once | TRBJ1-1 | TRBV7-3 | CASSVDRNTEAFF | TGTGCCAGCAGCGTCGACAGGAACACTGAAGCTTTCTTT
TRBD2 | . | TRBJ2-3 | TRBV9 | CASSVATSGRDTQYF | TGTGCCAGCAGCGTAGCTACTAGCGGGAGAGATACGCAGTATTTT
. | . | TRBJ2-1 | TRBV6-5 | CASSYSPDEDEQFF | TGTGCCAGCAGTTACTCCCCCGATGAAGATGAGCAGTTCTTC
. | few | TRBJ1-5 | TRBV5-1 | CASSLDGAGNQPQHF | TGCGCCAGCAGCTTGGATGGGGCAGGTAATCAGCCCCAGCATTTT
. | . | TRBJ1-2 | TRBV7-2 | CASSLGLGGFYGYTF | TGTGCCAGCAGCTTAGGATTGGGAGGGTTTTATGGCTACACCTTC
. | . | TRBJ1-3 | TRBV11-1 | CASALDGNSGNTIYF | TGTGCCAGCGCCTTAGACGGTAACTCTGGAAACACCATATATTTT
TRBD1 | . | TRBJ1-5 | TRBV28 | CASSQLQGYSNQPQHF | TGTGCCAGCAGTCAACTACAGGGGTATAGCAATCAGCCCCAGCATTTT
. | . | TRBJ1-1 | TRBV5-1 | CASTQRGGQPNEAFF | TGCGCCAGCACCCAGCGAGGTGGACAGCCAAATGAAGCTTTCTTT
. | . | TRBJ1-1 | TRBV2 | CASSFQGGTEAFF | TGTGCCAGCAGTTTCCAGGGAGGAACTGAAGCTTTCTTT
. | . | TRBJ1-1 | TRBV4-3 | CASSQGPPRGVFTEAFF | TGCGCCAGCAGCCAAGGACCTCCCCGGGGGGTATTCACTGAAGCTTTCTTT
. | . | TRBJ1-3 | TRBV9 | CASSVASSMGNTIYF | TGTGCCAGCAGCGTAGCGTCCTCAATGGGAAACACCATATATTTT
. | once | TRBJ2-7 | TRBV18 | CASSRISGGTYEQYF | TGTGCCAGCTCACGTATTTCAGGAGGGACCTACGAGCAGTACTTC
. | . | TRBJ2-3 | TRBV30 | CACYGNASQYF | TGTGCCTGTTACGGGAACGCGTCGCAGTATTTT
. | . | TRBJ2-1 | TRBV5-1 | CASSLSGLQYNEQFF | TGCGCCAGCAGCCTTTCGGGACTTCAATACAATGAGCAGTTCTTC